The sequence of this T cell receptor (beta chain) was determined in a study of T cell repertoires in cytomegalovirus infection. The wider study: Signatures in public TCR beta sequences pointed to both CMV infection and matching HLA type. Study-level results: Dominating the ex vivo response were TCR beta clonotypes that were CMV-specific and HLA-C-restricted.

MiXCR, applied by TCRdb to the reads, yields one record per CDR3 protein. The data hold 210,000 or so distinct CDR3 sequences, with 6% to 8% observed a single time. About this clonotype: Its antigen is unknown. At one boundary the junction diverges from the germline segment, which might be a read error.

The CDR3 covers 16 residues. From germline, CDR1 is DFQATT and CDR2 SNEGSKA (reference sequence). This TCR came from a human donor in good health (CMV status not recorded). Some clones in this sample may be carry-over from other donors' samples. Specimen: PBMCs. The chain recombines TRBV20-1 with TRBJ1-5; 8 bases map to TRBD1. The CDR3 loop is CSAPEPGTGFRQPRHF. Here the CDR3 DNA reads TGCAGTGCGCCGGAGCCTGGGACAGGATTCCGTCAGCCCCGGCATTTT.